Shown below are 25 T cell receptor beta chains from a single sample sequenced in a study of untreated major depressive disorder. Regarding the study as a whole: CD4+ T cells from depressed patients used TRBV05-01 (Vbeta 5.1) more often than controls.

The data were produced by immunoSEQ multiplex PCR, yet TCRdb's version contains in-frame clones alone and is incomplete. The table shows fewer than 30,000 clones, with roughly nine tenths occurring only once. These receptors have no known antigen. Sequenced material: CD4+ T cells from PBMCs. Receptors were obtained from a woman aged 25 to 39 with major depressive disorder.

This rearrangement joins TRBV9 to TRBJ1-2; TRBD1 is a possible D gene (6 bases). The CDR3 totals 14 residues. V was clipped by 6 bases and J by 7 bases, with 19 bases between them. Germline assignment: CDR1 SGDLS and CDR2 YYNGEE. The CDR3 region has the DNA TGTGCCAGCACCCCCCTCGGGGGCTCGGTTGGCTACACCTTC. It encodes CASTPLGGSVGYTF.

The chain links TRBV2 to TRBJ1-2, with 8 bases that match TRBD1. The V gene's germline CDR1 is SNHLY and CDR2 FYNNEI. V lost 4 bases and J lost 0; bases outside the gene matches: 10. CDR3 size: 17 residues. In nucleotides, the CDR3 is TGTGCCAGCAGTGTCATGAGACAGGGGTCAACTAACTATGGCTACACCTTC. This translates into CASSVMRQGSTNYGYTF.

V gene TRBV4-1 combines with J gene TRBJ2-1; 12 bases are a match to TRBD2. Germline V gene data show CDR1 as MGHRA and CDR2 as YSYEKL. The CDR3 consists of 19 residues. The trim removed 3 bases at V and 0 bases at J, leaving 9 bases unmatched. CDR3 in DNA: TGCGCCAGCAGCCAGGCCTTTTCGACTAGCGGGAGCTCCTACAATGAGCAGTTCTTC. The encoded protein is CASSQAFSTSGSSYNEQFF.

The J gene is TRBJ1-6, the V gene TRBV27, with a tentative D call TRBD1 (5 bases). This CDR3 comprises 20 residues. Germline V gives CDR1 MNHEY, CDR2 SMNVEV (reference sequence). Trimming took off 2 bases at V and 7 bases at J, with 27 bases between the two ends. CDR3: CASSLLPNRDPTWPNSPLHF. The CDR3 DNA follows: TGTGCCAGCAGTTTACTCCCGAACCGGGACCCAACCTGGCCGAATTCACCCCTCCACTTT.

The chain combines TRBV29-1 with TRBJ1-1; D is possibly TRBD1 (5 bases). Germline-derived CDR1 and CDR2 are SQVTM and ANQGSEA. V was clipped by 4 bases and J by 5 bases, with 17 bases between them. CDR3 length: 14 amino acids. CDR3 protein: CSVARDPLGTEAFF. DNA of the CDR3: TGCAGCGTTGCAAGGGACCCCCTAGGGACTGAAGCTTTCTTT. Combining the CDR3 with reference TRBV29-1 and TRBJ1-1 gives the whole variable domain SAVISQKPSRDICQRGTSLTIQCQVDSQVTMMFWYRQQPGQSLTLIATANQGSEATYESGFVIDKFPISRPNLTFSTLTVSNMSPEDSSIYLCSVARDPLGTEAFFGQGTRLTVV.

CDR3 DNA sequence: TGTGCCAGCTACTCAAGGGACGGATTTCCCTACGAGCAGTACTTC. Its protein is CASYSRDGFPYEQYF. V gene TRBV27 combines with J gene TRBJ2-7, with D perhaps matching TRBD1 or TRBD2 (5 bases each). CDR1 is MNHEY, CDR2 SMNVEV, per germline (reference sequence). The V end was cut by 8 bases, the J end by 2 bases, with 19 bases between. CDR3 length equals 15 residues.

This chain links TRBV29-1 with TRBJ1-2; D is uncertain. The CDR3 has 11 residues. Trimming shortened V by 4 bases and J by 5 bases, and 8 bases separated the two germline ends. CDR1 is SQVTM and CDR2 is ANQGSEA in the germline V gene. DNA for the CDR3: TGCAGCGTTGGGACGGGATATGGCTACACCTTC. Amino acid sequence: CSVGTGYGYTF. The full variable domain, completed using reference TRBV29-1 and TRBJ1-2, is SAVISQKPSRDICQRGTSLTIQCQVDSQVTMMFWYRQQPGQSLTLIATANQGSEATYESGFVIDKFPISRPNLTFSTLTVSNMSPEDSSIYLCSVGTGYGYTFGSGTRLTVV.

The rearrangement joins TRBV4-3 to TRBJ2-6; D not certain. Trimming shortened V by 1 base and J by 4 bases, and 11 bases separated the two germline ends. The CDR3 is 16 residues long. Germline-derived CDR1 and CDR2 are LGHNA and YSLEER. The CDR3 sequence: CASSQVRQAGANVLTF. The CDR3 DNA follows: TGCGCCAGCAGCCAAGTACGTCAGGCCGGGGCCAACGTCCTGACTTTC.

The chain carries TRBV19 and TRBJ1-1, with 7 bases lining up with TRBD1. J was trimmed by 6 bases and V by 9 bases; bases with no gene match: 13. Germline V lookup: CDR1 LNHDA, CDR2 SQIVND (reference sequence). CDR3 length: 14 residues. The CDR3 DNA follows: TGTGCCAGCAGACAGGGAATAACCGGCGCTGAAGCTTTCTTT. This sequence encodes CASRQGITGAEAFF.

The chain combines TRBV11-3 with TRBJ2-2, with a possible D match to TRBD2 (7 bases). The V end was cut by 4 bases, the J end by 6 bases, with 15 bases between. The CDR3 is made up of 15 amino acids. Germline assignment: CDR1 SGHNT and CDR2 YENEEA. CDR3 DNA: TGTGCCAGCAGCTGGTCGGGGGGCGCCTCCGGGGAGCTGTTTTTT. It codes for CASSWSGGASGELFF.

This chain links TRBV7-3 with TRBJ2-5, with 8 bases lining up with TRBD1. CDR1 is SGHTA, CDR2 FQGTGA, per germline. J was trimmed by 4 bases and V by 5 bases; bases with no gene match: 3. The CDR3 runs 13 residues. The CDR3 bases are TGTGCCAGCAGCGGCGGACAGGGAGAGACCCAGTACTTC. Its translation: CASSGGQGETQYF.

The chain carries TRBV13 and TRBJ2-5; perhaps TRBD1 as D (6 bases). V shed 5 bases and J shed 5 bases, with 18 bases lying between them. CDR1 and CDR2 from the germline V gene are PRHDT and FYEKMQ (reference sequence). This CDR3 region has 15 residues. The CDR3 loop is CASSAPHEGDETQYF. In nucleotides, the CDR3 is TGTGCCAGCAGCGCACCCCACGAGGGGGATGAGACCCAGTACTTC.

This clone was recorded only once. The chain employs TRBV21-1 and TRBJ2-7; the table names TRBD1, a call not compared with the DNA. TRBV21-1 is described as a pseudogene. There are 16 residues in the CDR3. CDR3 amino acids: CASSKERQGISYEQYF. Here the CDR3 DNA reads TGTGCCAGCAGCAAAGAGAGGCAGGGAATCTCCTACGAGCAGTACTTC.

The gene calls are TRBV6-5 and TRBJ1-5; D gene unclear. The germline V and J ends were trimmed by 3 bases and 4 bases, with 7 bases remaining between them. CDR1 MNHEY and CDR2 SVGAGI come from the germline V gene. The CDR3 runs 13 residues. This CDR3 is CASSYTRNQPQHF. As DNA, the CDR3 is TGTGCCAGCAGTTATACACGGAATCAGCCCCAGCATTTT.

The chain is built from TRBV2 and TRBJ2-7; TRBD1 matches 10 bases. The junction had 4 bases not matched to a gene; V was cut back by 6 bases and J by 5 bases. This CDR3 region has 13 residues. From germline, CDR1 is SNHLY and CDR2 FYNNEI. CDR3 sequence reads: CASRGDRGNEQYF. In nucleotides, the CDR3 is TGTGCCAGCAGGGGGGACAGGGGTAACGAGCAGTACTTC.

This clone was seen only a few times. The chain combines TRBV5-6 with TRBJ1-5; 9 bases align to TRBD1. V trimming: 2 bases; J trimming: 2 bases; junction bases outside the gene matches: 8. The germline V gene encodes CDR1 SGHDT and CDR2 YYEEEE. CDR3 length: 17 amino acids. The CDR3 loop reads CASSLAGTGTGNQPQHF. The CDR3 region has the DNA TGTGCCAGCAGCTTAGCCGGGACAGGGACAGGCAATCAGCCCCAGCATTTT.

The rearrangement links TRBV28 to TRBJ2-5; 8 bases are shared with TRBD2. The CDR3 contains 13 residues. CDR1 is MDHEN and CDR2 is SYDVKM in the germline V gene. J gave up 6 bases and V 7 bases, and 7 bases lay outside the gene matches. The CDR3 reads CASTWGGRKTQYF. DNA for the CDR3: TGTGCCAGCACCTGGGGCGGGAGGAAGACCCAGTACTTC.

The chain recombines TRBV4-3 with TRBJ1-2; a weak D match, TRBD1 (5 bases). This CDR3 is 15 amino acids long. Germline V CDR1 and CDR2: LGHNA, YSLEER. The V end lost 4 bases, the J end lost 6 bases, and 18 bases lay between the germline ends. The CDR3 DNA reads as TGCGCCAGCAGCCCTGAGGGACGGACCCATCATGGCTACACCTTC. It specifies CASSPEGRTHHGYTF.

The V call is TRBV7-9, the J call TRBJ2-2, with 9 bases that match TRBD1. Germline lookup yields CDR1 SEHNR and CDR2 FQNEAQ (reference sequence). V lost 4 bases and J lost 7; bases outside the gene matches: 7. The CDR3 length is 15 residues. In DNA, the CDR3 is TGTGCCAGCAGCTCTGGACAGGGGAAGTACGGGGAGCTGTTTTTT. Translating it yields CASSSGQGKYGELFF.

V is TRBV14 and J is TRBJ2-7; possible D gene TRBD2, 6 bases. The CDR3 runs to 18 residues. Germline V gene sequence: CDR1 SGHDN, CDR2 FVKESK. V lost 2 bases and J 6 bases, leaving 26 bases between the germline ends. CDR3 in amino acids: CASSQLNTRLRGAVEQYF. CDR3 nucleotides: TGTGCCAGCAGCCAATTAAATACGAGGCTGCGCGGGGCGGTCGAGCAGTACTTC.

This CDR3 reads CASSEGHRGTEAFF. The CDR3 DNA follows: TGTGCCAGCAGTGAAGGCCACAGGGGGACTGAAGCTTTCTTT. The rearrangement uses TRBV2 and TRBJ1-1, with TRBD1 matching 8 bases. Germline V gives CDR1 SNHLY, CDR2 FYNNEI. J lost 5 bases, V lost 1 base, and 3 bases had no gene match. The CDR3 length is 14 residues.

A few counts support this clone. This chain connects TRBV18 to TRBJ1-1, with a possible D match to TRBD1 (6 bases). CDR1 is KGHSH, CDR2 LQKENI, per germline. V was shortened by 3 bases and J by 3 bases, with 14 bases between the two germline ends. The length of the CDR3 is 15 residues. CDR3 amino acids: CASSPTQGTDTEAFF. The CDR3 coding sequence is TGTGCCAGCTCACCGACACAGGGTACTGACACTGAAGCTTTCTTT.

V gene TRBV27 combines with J gene TRBJ1-2; 9 bases are shared with TRBD1. In germline, CDR1 is MNHEY, CDR2 SMNVEV (reference sequence). The CDR3 sequence is 15 residues long. The ends lost 6 bases at V and 5 bases at J; junction bases unmatched: 10. CDR3 DNA sequence: TGTGCCAGCAGAACAGGGGGCAGTAAAGGATATGGCTACACCTTC. The encoded protein is CASRTGGSKGYGYTF.

This clone was seen once. This rearrangement joins TRBV11-1 to TRBJ2-7; perhaps TRBD1 as D (5 bases). The CDR3 totals 14 residues. Germline V gene lookup returns CDR1 SGHAT and CDR2 FQDESV (reference sequence). The V and J ends lost 2 bases and 7 bases respectively, with 15 bases between them. The CDR3 sequence: CASSLLVGAAEQYF. The CDR3 nucleotides are TGTGCCAGCAGCTTACTGGTAGGGGCCGCGGAGCAGTACTTC.

The chain uses TRBV18 and TRBJ2-7, with TRBD1 matching 7 bases. Germline V gene data show CDR1 as KGHSH and CDR2 as LQKENI. This CDR3 has 15 amino acids. J gave up 0 bases and V 6 bases, and 8 bases lay outside the gene matches. CDR3 in DNA: TGTGCCAGCTCTTACACAGGGGCCAGCTCCTACGAGCAGTACTTC. This sequence encodes CASSYTGASSYEQYF.